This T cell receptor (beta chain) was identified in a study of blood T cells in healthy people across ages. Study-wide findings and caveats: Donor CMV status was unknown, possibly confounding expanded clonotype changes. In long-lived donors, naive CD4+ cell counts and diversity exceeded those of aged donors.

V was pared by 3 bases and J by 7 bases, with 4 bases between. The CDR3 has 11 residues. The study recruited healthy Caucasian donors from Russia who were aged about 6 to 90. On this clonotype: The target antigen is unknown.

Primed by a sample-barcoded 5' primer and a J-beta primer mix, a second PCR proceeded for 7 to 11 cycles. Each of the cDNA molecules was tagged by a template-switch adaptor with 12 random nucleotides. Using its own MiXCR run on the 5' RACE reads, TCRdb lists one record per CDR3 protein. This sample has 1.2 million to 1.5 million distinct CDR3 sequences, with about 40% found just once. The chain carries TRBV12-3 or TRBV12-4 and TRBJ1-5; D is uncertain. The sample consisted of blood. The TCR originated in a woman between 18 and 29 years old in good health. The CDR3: CASSFEQPQHF. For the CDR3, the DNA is TGTGCCAGCAGTTTCGAGCAGCCCCAGCATTTT.